The subject of this entry is one TCR beta chain. Antigen unknown. The record originates from a study of shared clonotypes between healthy human individuals. General observations from the study: Across subsets, estimated richness was generally greater for naive than for memory populations.

Using immunoSEQ multiplex PCR, the repertoire was profiled, and TCRdb retains in-frame clones only, with some absent. There are under 1,900,000 clones in the sample; about 98.5% occur only once, and roughly 0.35% lies in the top ten. The CDR3 extends over 13 amino acids. The V gene's germline CDR1 is LNHDA and CDR2 SQIVND (reference sequence). The V end was cut by 8 bases, the J end by 2 bases, with 11 bases between. The sequenced sample was naive CD4+ T cells sorted from blood. This sample's subset: CD45RA+ positively selected. This TCR came from a man aged 25-45 years in good health. The chain has TRBV19 and TRBJ2-3; D may be TRBD2 (6 bases). The DNA of the CDR3 is TGTGCCAGTCGGGGGAATCCCACAGATACGCAGTATTTT. Encoded protein: CASRGNPTDTQYF.